Presented here are 5 T cell receptor beta chains from one specimen sequenced in a study of blood T cells in healthy people across ages. The use of a sample-barcoded 5' primer and a J-beta primer mix characterized a second PCR of 7 to 11 cycles. MiXCR was run by TCRdb on the 5' RACE reads, yielding one entry per CDR3 protein. The sample contains roughly 1.9 million distinct CDR3 sequences, 30% to 40% of which appear only once. The source material was blood. These receptors all come from a human donor in good health.

The V and J genes are TRBV2 and TRBJ2-7; D perhaps matches TRBD2 (6 bases). The CDR3 covers 12 residues. V shed 6 bases and J shed 7 bases, with 13 bases lying between them. The germline V gene encodes CDR1 SNHLY and CDR2 FYNNEI. CDR3 sequence: CASRGGAEEQYF. CDR3 coding DNA: TGTGCCAGCAGAGGCGGGGCGGAAGAGCAGTACTTC.

There are a few counts of this clonotype. CDR3 nucleotide sequence: TGCGCCAGCAGCCTTGTTGGGGGATTAAATGAGCAGTTCTTC. As protein: CASSLVGGLNEQFF. The chain employs TRBV4-1 and TRBJ2-1; D tentatively fits TRBD1 or TRBD2 (5 bases each). This CDR3 comprises 14 residues. Trimming took off 4 bases at V and 7 bases at J, with 14 bases between the two ends. The germline gives CDR1 MGHRA, CDR2 YSYEKL.

A remark on this clonotype: The junction departs from the called germline gene at one end, perhaps through a read error. This sequence joins TRBV4-1 and TRBJ2-5; D assignment may be TRBD1 or TRBD2 (5 bases each). Germline V gene lookup returns CDR1 MGHRA and CDR2 YSYEKL. This CDR3 contains 15 residues. The CDR3 reads CASGQDRDRTVNQYF. The CDR3 DNA is TGCGCCAGCGGCCAAGACCGGGACCGTACGGTGAACCAGTACTTC.

The J gene is TRBJ2-2, the V gene TRBV7-2; the D is unclear. CDR3 length: 12 residues. CDR1 and CDR2 from the germline V gene are SGHTA and FQGNSA. Trimming took off 4 bases at V and 8 bases at J, with 8 bases between the two ends. The CDR3: CASSSPGGELFF. CDR3 in DNA: TGTGCCAGCAGCTCCCCTGGGGGGGAGCTGTTTTTT.

A note on this clonotype: A junction end diverges from the germline sequence, so it may reflect a read error. This chain links TRBV6-2 or TRBV6-3 with TRBJ2-1, with D unresolved. CDR1 is MNHEY and CDR2 is SVGEGT in the germline V gene. This CDR3 spans 16 amino acids. CDR3 protein: CAGSQRLDRLYNEQFF. CDR3 DNA: TGTGCCGGCAGCCAACGTCTTGACCGTCTCTACAATGAGCAGTTCTTC.